This TCR beta chain stems from a study of blood T cell repertoires in COVID-19. Whole-study context: The United States, Italy and Spain were the sources of the acute and convalescent COVID-19 samples. T cells, B-cell-depleted T cells, or PBMCs supplied cDNA or gDNA.

This CDR3 is built from 13 residues. CDR1 is LNHNV and CDR2 is YYDKDF in the germline V gene (reference sequence). Trimming cost V 5 bases and J 1 base; bases outside gene matches: 1. Measured with immunoSEQ multiplex PCR; TCRdb has only the in-frame clones, and not every one. This table has a few hundred thousand clones, approximately 88% appearing once. Each participant's cohort was designated according to participant-reported clinical history. Recovery among Cohort 3 donors was established by two negative PCRs, clearance, or symptom resolution. This TCR came from a woman younger than 45 who had recovered from COVID-19. The chain couples TRBV15 to TRBJ2-5; TRBD1 agrees at 7 bases. Input material: PBMCs or T cells enriched from blood (not recorded which). In nucleotides, the CDR3 is TGTGCCACCAGCCGGGACAGCCAAGAGACCCAGTACTTC. Its protein product is CATSRDSQETQYF. The whole variable domain, filled in from reference TRBV15 and TRBJ2-5, reads DAMVIQNPRYQVTQFGKPVTLSCSQTLNHNVMYWYQQKSSQAPKLLFHYYDKDFNNEADTPDNFQSRRPNTSFCFLDIRSPGLGDTAMYLCATSRDSQETQYFGPGTRLLVL.